Listed below are T cell receptor beta chains from one sample, sequenced in a study of PD-L1 blockade in urothelial cancer. Sequencing used immunoSEQ multiplex PCR; TCRdb keeps in-frame clones, though not all of them. The sample lists tens of thousands of clones, 86% occurring once. This specimen consisted of PBMCs, obtained around atezolizumab (anti-PD-L1) treatment. These receptors originate from a man in his fifties with urothelial cancer. Both conserved end residues are trimmed from each CDR3. Each record gives: J gene, V gene, CDR3 protein.

>TRBJ1-2|TRBV27
ASSLAPLYGYT
>TRBJ2-5|TRBV7-8
ASSLVLAGSYQETQY
>TRBJ2-2|TRBV5-1
ASVQYSGPNTGELF
>TRBJ1-1|TRBV6-1
ASSPMNTEAF
>TRBJ2-4|TRBV19
ASSTGTERAKNIQY
>TRBJ2-7|TRBV5-6
ASSLLRMGQELYYEQY
>TRBJ1-2|TRBV18
ASSPRKDNHYGYT
>TRBJ2-1|TRBV6-5
ASTKAGVPYNEQF
>TRBJ2-2|TRBV5-1
ASSYLGQATGELF
>TRBJ2-1|TRBV7-2
ASSRGSEPYNEQF
>TRBJ2-2|TRBV7-8
ASSSRTRAGELF
>TRBJ2-3|TRBV5-1
ASSFGGGDTQY
>TRBJ2-1|TRBV4-1
ASSQDLRTSGYNEQF
>TRBJ1-4|TRBV7-9
ASSLNAAEKLF
>TRBJ1-1|TRBV14
ASSQVGRGLNTEAF
>TRBJ1-4|TRBV13
ASSQSGRGSNEKLF
>TRBJ2-7|TRBV5-1
ASSFVTGDSYEQY
>TRBJ2-7|TRBV11-2
ASSFLAGGPGYEQY
>TRBJ2-5|TRBV5-4
ASSLGWGEETQY
>TRBJ2-3|TRBV6-5
ASSSGSGGTDTQY
>TRBJ2-1|TRBV7-9
ASPPPGFNSYNEQF
>TRBJ2-1|TRBV4-1
ASSQTGDCPF
>TRBJ1-5|TRBV10-3
AISESSGTGSNQPQH
>TRBJ2-1|TRBV7-6
ASSLAPTGSSNEQF
>TRBJ1-2|TRBV7-2
ASSLGTGSNYGYT
>TRBJ2-7|TRBV9
ASSSSSYEQY
>TRBJ1-5|TRBV5-6
ASSWGGGVINQPQH
>TRBJ1-6|TRBV5-1
ASSLGRQNNSPLH